The present T cell receptor (beta chain) was sequenced within a study of Ad26.COV2.S vaccination and SARS-CoV-2 variants. For the study at large: Dosing was one shot or two shots 56 days apart.

On this clone: Its target is not known.

This CDR3 comprises 11 residues. The V end lost 6 bases, the J end lost 5 bases, and 8 bases lay between the germline ends. CDR1 and CDR2 from the germline V gene are SEHNR and FQNEAQ (reference sequence). The protocol was immunoSEQ multiplex PCR, while the TCRdb copy is restricted to in-frame clones and leaves out a portion. The profile shows about 350,000 clones, 80% to 90% of them singletons. Regarding the study as a whole: Spike-specific TCR breadth in vaccine recipients exceeded that seen in placebo recipients. Vaccine and placebo groups showed comparable non-spike TCR breadth.

The treatment here: around 19 received Ad26.COV2.S at low or high dose, single or two shots; roughly five received placebo; per-sample allocation not given. At day 63 after the first vaccine or placebo injection, samples were drawn. Within Boston, the person who donated was an adult of 18-55 years. The TCR comes from a person aged 18-60 years who received the Ad26.COV2.S COVID-19 vaccine or a placebo. The rearrangement links TRBV7-9 to TRBJ2-7; D call uncertain. The sequenced sample was peripheral blood, obtained in a trial of Ad26.COV2.S vaccine versus placebo. CDR3 nucleotides: TGTGCCAGCAGTTATACAAACGAGCAGTACTTC. This codes for CASSYTNEQYF.